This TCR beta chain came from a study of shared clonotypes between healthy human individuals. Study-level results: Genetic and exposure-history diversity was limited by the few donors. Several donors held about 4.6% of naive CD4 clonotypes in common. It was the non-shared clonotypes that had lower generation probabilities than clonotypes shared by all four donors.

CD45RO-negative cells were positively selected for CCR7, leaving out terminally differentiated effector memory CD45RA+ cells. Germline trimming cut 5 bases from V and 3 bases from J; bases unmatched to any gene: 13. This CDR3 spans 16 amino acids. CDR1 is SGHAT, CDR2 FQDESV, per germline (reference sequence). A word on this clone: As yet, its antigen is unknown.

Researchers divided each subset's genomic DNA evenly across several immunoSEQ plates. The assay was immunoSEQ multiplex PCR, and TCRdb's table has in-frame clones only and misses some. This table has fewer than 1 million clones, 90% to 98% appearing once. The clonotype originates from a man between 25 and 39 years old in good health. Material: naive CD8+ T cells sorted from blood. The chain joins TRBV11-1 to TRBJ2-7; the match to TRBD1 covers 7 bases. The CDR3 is CASSQVGYGQVYEQYF. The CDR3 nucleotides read TGTGCCAGCAGCCAAGTGGGTTATGGACAGGTCTACGAGCAGTACTTC. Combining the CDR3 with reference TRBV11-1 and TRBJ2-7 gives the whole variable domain EAEVAQSPRYKITEKSQAVAFWCDPISGHATLYWYRQILGQGPELLVQFQDESVVDDSQLPKDRFSAERLKGVDSTLKIQPAELGDSAMYLCASSQVGYGQVYEQYFGPGTRLTVT.